This TCR beta chain was profiled in a study of T cells in Graves' hyperthyroidism and ophthalmopathy. RNA transcripts served as the template for amplifying TCR beta CDR3 regions. The HTBI primer set drove a first-round RT-PCR of the TCR CDR3. TCRdb analysed the multiplex PCR reads with MiXCR anew, one entry per CDR3 protein. The sample lists some 600,000 distinct CDR3 sequences, more than 11% occurring once. The CDR3 loop spans 17 amino acids. Germline V lookup: CDR1 MNHNS, CDR2 SASEGT. This clonotype has at least ten counts. Its specificity is unknown. Germline is not matched at one junction end, which may reflect a read error. Study-level points and caveats: Appearing also in blood were most of the thyroid clonotypes expanded above 0.001.

The blood sample dates from first hyperthyroidism diagnosis, preceding any ophthalmopathy symptoms. Sample: blood. This TCR came from a woman in her twenties or thirties with Graves' hyperthyroidism that later progressed to Graves' ophthalmopathy. The chain employs TRBV6-1 and TRBJ2-7, with 7 bases matching TRBD1. The CDR3, as DNA: TGTGCCAGCAGGAGAACCGGGCAGGGGGACCGCTCCCACGAGCAGTACTTC. Protein product: CASRRTGQGDRSHEQYF.